Presented here are 14 T cell receptor beta chains from one specimen sequenced in a study of vaccination and CD4 T cells after COVID-19. Treatment defined: roughly nine-day PBMC culture with coronavirus spike peptide pools or control peptides (ViraFEST assay). One should note that the unexposed donor's CD4+ T cells were collected before the COVID-19 pandemic (2011-2018). Antigens of these TCRs are unknown. Sequence data for DNA of cultured CD4+ T cells were generated by the Oncomine TCR Beta short-read assay. TCRdb ran MiXCR on the PCR reads and lists one entry per CDR3 protein. Of 8,000 to 10,000 distinct CDR3 sequences listed, under 60% were seen once; the top ten hold about a sixth. Input material: CD4+ T cells from blood, cultured in vitro. All receptors derive from a human donor in good health.

This rearrangement joins TRBV14 to TRBJ2-3; no clear D. The CDR3 is made up of 11 amino acids. Germline CDR1 is SGHDN and CDR2 is FVKESK. Trimming removed 1 base from V and 7 bases from J, with 3 bases in between. DNA of the CDR3: TGTGCCAGCAGCCAAGGCCATACGCAGTATTTT. Amino acid sequence: CASSQGHTQYF.

This clonotype was seen a handful of times. This rearrangement joins TRBV20-1 to TRBJ2-3; TRBD2 might be the D (5 bases). This CDR3 contains 14 residues. Germline assignment: CDR1 DFQATT and CDR2 SNEGSKA (reference sequence). With 3 bases removed from V and 1 base from J, the gap between germline ends came to 11 bases. CDR3 residues: CSASVASGTDTQYF. As DNA, the CDR3 is TGCAGTGCTAGCGTAGCGTCGGGCACAGATACGCAGTATTTT.

The chain recombines TRBV6-2 or TRBV6-3 with TRBJ2-7, with 10 bases matching TRBD1. The CDR3 loop spans 14 amino acids. The germline V gene encodes CDR1 MNHEY and CDR2 SVGEGT. After removal of 6 bases from V and 6 bases from J, the junction contained 8 bases not matched to a gene. CDR3 nucleotide sequence: TGTGCCAGCAGCATCCGGGACAGGGGCCCCGAGCAGTACTTC. Translating gives CASSIRDRGPEQYF.

This clonotype occurred a few times. The chain is built from TRBV27 and TRBJ1-2; D unclear. Looked up from germline, CDR1 is MNHEY and CDR2 is SMNVEV (reference sequence). Trimming took 0 bases from V and 6 from J, leaving 20 bases between them. The CDR3 sequence is 17 residues long. The chain's CDR3 is CASSLSGRVVALDGYTF. For the CDR3, the DNA is TGTGCCAGCAGTTTATCGGGGAGGGTTGTTGCACTGGATGGCTACACCTTC.

The CDR3 region is CSARDFGRARRSYEQYF. DNA for the CDR3: TGCAGTGCTAGAGATTTCGGGAGGGCTAGAAGGTCCTACGAGCAGTACTTC. The chain carries TRBV20-1 and TRBJ2-7, with 8 bases identical to TRBD2. The CDR3 has 17 residues. Unmatched junction bases numbered 11, after V lost 0 bases and J lost 1 base. Germline CDR1 reads DFQATT; CDR2 reads SNEGSKA (reference sequence).

The chain combines TRBV6-2 or TRBV6-3 with TRBJ2-1; TRBD1 matches 8 bases. V dropped 7 bases and J dropped 4; count of bases not matched to a gene: 6. Germline loops: CDR1 MNHEY, CDR2 SVGEGT. CDR3 length: 14 amino acids. CDR3 coding DNA: TGTGCCAGCAAGGCACAGGGGGATTACAATGAGCAGTTCTTC. The encoded protein is CASKAQGDYNEQFF.

Judged by abundance, this clonotype is large. V gene TRBV7-2 combines with J gene TRBJ1-1; D gene uncertain. V was clipped by 1 base and J by 1 base, with 13 bases between them. From germline, CDR1 is SGHTA and CDR2 FQGNSA. The CDR3 length is 16 residues. The CDR3 nucleotides read TGTGCCAGCAGCTTAGATCGTCCAGGTGGGAACACTGAAGCTTTCTTT. Amino acids: CASSLDRPGGNTEAFF.

The chain couples TRBV6-1 to TRBJ1-5, with a weak D call TRBD1 (5 bases). CDR3 length: 18 amino acids. Germline V CDR1 and CDR2: MNHNS, SASEGT. Trimming took off 0 bases at V and 0 bases at J, with 15 bases between the two ends. The CDR3 reads CASSEAHRRPVSNQPQHF. CDR3 DNA sequence: TGTGCCAGCAGTGAAGCCCACAGGCGACCCGTTAGCAATCAGCCCCAGCATTTT.

The chain employs TRBV6-1 and TRBJ2-2, with TRBD1 matching over 9 bases. Trimming took 3 bases from V and 0 from J; bases not matched to a gene: 2. Per germline, CDR1 MNHNS and CDR2 SASEGT. The CDR3 spans 16 residues. The CDR3 sequence: CASSDGTGSNTGELFF. The CDR3 DNA sequence: TGTGCCAGCAGTGATGGGACAGGGTCGAACACCGGGGAGCTGTTTTTT.

The CDR3, as DNA: TGTGCCAGCAGAGGGACAGGGCCAAACACTGAAGCTTTCTTT. As protein: CASRGTGPNTEAFF. The V gene is TRBV7-9, the J gene TRBJ1-1, with TRBD1 identical over 9 bases. This CDR3 comprises 14 residues. Per germline, CDR1 SEHNR and CDR2 FQNEAQ (reference sequence). V shed 6 bases and J 2 bases; nucleotides not matched to a gene: 4.

The chain combines TRBV6-1 with TRBJ1-2; D uncertain. Deletions cut 4 bases from V and 1 base from J, with 19 bases between. There are 17 residues in the CDR3. Germline V CDR1 and CDR2: MNHNS, SASEGT. CDR3 loop: CASSGGGLADYNYGYTF. The CDR3 DNA reads as TGTGCCAGCAGTGGAGGTGGCTTGGCAGATTATAACTATGGCTACACCTTC.

The rearrangement joins TRBV27 to TRBJ1-1; D is possibly TRBD1 (6 bases). Germline-derived CDR1 and CDR2 are MNHEY and SMNVEV (reference sequence). V was trimmed by 3 bases and J by 1 base, leaving 9 bases between them. The CDR3 sequence is 14 residues long. CDR3 sequence: CASSFRGGNTEAFF. The CDR3 bases are TGTGCCAGCAGTTTCAGGGGAGGGAACACTGAAGCTTTCTTT.

This clonotype has a handful of counts. The V gene is TRBV6-5, the J gene TRBJ1-6, with unresolved D. V was trimmed by 3 bases and J by 7 bases, leaving 10 bases between them. The CDR3 length is 14 residues. Germline V gives CDR1 MNHEY, CDR2 SVGAGI. The CDR3 sequence is CASSYEERNSPLHF. The CDR3 DNA reads TGTGCCAGCAGTTATGAGGAAAGAAATTCACCCCTCCACTTT.

The CDR3 here is CASSFDRGLGEQYF. CDR3 DNA: TGTGCCAGCAGCTTTGACAGGGGGCTCGGAGAGCAGTACTTC. This chain connects TRBV7-6 to TRBJ2-7, with 10 nucleotides matching TRBD1. CDR1 and CDR2 from the germline V gene are SGHVS and FNYEAQ. The CDR3 extends over 14 amino acids. With 3 bases clipped from V and 7 bases from J, the junction kept 6 bases outside the gene matches.